Listed below are T cell receptor beta chains from one sample, sequenced in a study of T-cell reconstitution after alpha-beta-depleted transplantation in children. From the PCR reads, TCRdb called clonotypes with MiXCR, one entry per CDR3 protein. The profile covers 200,000 to 250,000 distinct CDR3 sequences, with more than 20% appearing a single time and about 5% taken by the ten largest. Sequenced material: PBMCs, mostly from graft donor cells, taken 360 days after TCRalphabeta/CD19-depleted stem cell transplant. These receptors came from a female patient aged 2-9 years who had a stem cell transplant for congenital amegakaryocytic thrombocytopenia, so the T cells may come from the graft donor. CDR3s include the opening cysteine and the closing phenylalanine or tryptophan. The D gene is left open where the match is weak. Only some rows state a clone size, as once, few, many or a class for expanded clones.

size	D	V	J	DNA	CDR3
.	.	TRBV6-5	TRBJ1-3	TGTGCCAGCAGTTCCGGGGACGCAGGAAACACCATATATTTT	CASSSGDAGNTIYF
.	.	TRBV20-1	TRBJ1-4	TGCAGTGCCCCCCGGGGCGGTGATGAAAAACTGTTTTTT	CSAPRGGDEKLFF
few	.	TRBV20-1	TRBJ2-7	TGCAGTGCTAGAGATACAAAGGGGAGGTCCTCCTACGAGCAGTACTTC	CSARDTKGRSSYEQYF
few	.	TRBV6-1	TRBJ1-1	TGTGCCAGCCATCGGGGCGTGGTGAACACTGAAGCTTTCTTT	CASHRGVVNTEAFF
.	TRBD1	TRBV2	TRBJ1-5	TGTGCCAGCAGTGGACAGGGGAATCAGCCCCAGCATTTT	CASSGQGNQPQHF
.	TRBD2	TRBV20-1	TRBJ2-3	TGCAGTGCTAGTTCCCTCCTTCTTGGGGCTAGCGGGAGTAAAGGGGGCACAGATACGCAGTATTTT	CSASSLLLGASGSKGGTDTQYF
.	TRBD1	TRBV4-2	TRBJ1-2	TGTGCCAGCAGCCAACGGACAGGAATGAACTATGGCTACACCTTC	CASSQRTGMNYGYTF
few	.	TRBV21-1	TRBJ2-1	TGTGCCAGCTCGGACGTCTACAATGAGCAGTTCTTC	CASSDVYNEQFF
.	.	TRBV20-1	TRBJ2-7	TGCAGTGCTAGTCTGGGACTGTCCTACGAGCAGTACTTC	CSASLGLSYEQYF
.	.	TRBV27	TRBJ1-6	TGTGCCAGCAGTACGGGGTGGAAAAATTCACCCCTCCACTTT	CASSTGWKNSPLHF
few	.	TRBV28	TRBJ2-7	TGTGCCAGCAGCCTTCTTACTAGTTTGTACGAGCAGTACTTC	CASSLLTSLYEQYF
.	.	TRBV20-1	TRBJ1-4	TGCAGTGCTAGAGGGCTCGGGTGGGATGAAAAACTGTTTTTT	CSARGLGWDEKLFF
few	TRBD2	TRBV11-2	TRBJ2-3	TGTGCCAGCAGCCACCGGACGATGAGAGTGGCGGGAGGGCCGATCGCAGATACGCAGTATTTT	CASSHRTMRVAGGPIADTQYF
.	TRBD2	TRBV7-2	TRBJ2-7	TGTGCCAGCAGCCATAGCGGGAGGACATACGAGCAGTACTTC	CASSHSGRTYEQYF
few	.	TRBV11-2	TRBJ1-5	TGTGCCAGCAGCTTATTGGTGGGCGTGGAGAGCAATCAGCCCCAGCATTTT	CASSLLVGVESNQPQHF
.	.	TRBV4-1	TRBJ2-1	TGCGCCAGCAGCCAAGGCCGTCAGACATCCTACAATGAGCAGTTCTTC	CASSQGRQTSYNEQFF
.	.	TRBV10-3	TRBJ1-1	TGTGCCATCAGTGGTTTCGGGGTCACTGAAGCTTTCTTT	CAISGFGVTEAFF
.	TRBD1	TRBV10-2	TRBJ2-3	TGCGCCAGCAGTGGTGGGACAGACACAGATACGCAGTATTTT	CASSGGTDTDTQYF
.	.	TRBV20-1	TRBJ2-7	TGCAGTGCTGCCCGGGGCGCCTCGGCCTACGAGCAGTACTTC	CSAARGASAYEQYF
.	.	TRBV28	TRBJ1-5	TGTGCCAGCAGCATGAGTTTGGTGCGGGCCAGGCAGCCCCAGCATTTT	CASSMSLVRARQPQHF
.	.	TRBV7-2	TRBJ2-1	TGTGCCAGCAGCTTTACAGGGTTCTCCTACAATGAGCAGTTCTTC	CASSFTGFSYNEQFF
.	.	TRBV10-2	TRBJ2-3	TGCGCCAGCAGGCACAACATAGACTTCGGCCCCCTCACAGATACGCAGTATTTT	CASRHNIDFGPLTDTQYF
.	.	TRBV5-1	TRBJ2-2	TGCGCCAGCAGCTTATTTACCAGCGACGCGAACACCGGGGAGCTGTTTTTT	CASSLFTSDANTGELFF
few	TRBD2	TRBV12-3/TRBV12-4	TRBJ2-3	TGTGCCAGCAGTTCGACTAGCGGGGGAGCGTATTTT	CASSSTSGGAYF
few	TRBD1	TRBV15	TRBJ1-4	TGTGCCACCAGAGCCGACAGGGCCAATGAAAAACTGTTTTTT	CATRADRANEKLFF
few	.	TRBV11-2	TRBJ2-1	TGTGCCAGCAGCCTCCTAATCTCTTCGGATGAGCAGTTCTTC	CASSLLISSDEQFF
few	TRBD1	TRBV28	TRBJ2-1	TGTGCCAGCAGTTTTGGAGCCCAAGGGACAGGGTTCAATGAGCAGTTCTTC	CASSFGAQGTGFNEQFF
few	TRBD2	TRBV28	TRBJ2-3	TGTGCCAGCAGTTCCCAGACTAGCGGTTTTCGCACAGATACGCAGTATTTT	CASSSQTSGFRTDTQYF
.	.	TRBV7-7	TRBJ2-5	TGTGCCAGCGGGGGAGAGACCCAGTACTTC	CASGGETQYF
few	TRBD1	TRBV13	TRBJ2-2	TGTGCCAGCAGCTGGGGACAGGGGCTTGGGGAGCTGTTTTTT	CASSWGQGLGELFF
.	TRBD2	TRBV4-2	TRBJ2-2	TGTGCCAGCAGCCAAGAGATCGGACTAGCGGGAGGGCCGATCACCGGGGAGCTGTTTTTT	CASSQEIGLAGGPITGELFF
few	.	TRBV24-1	TRBJ2-1	TGTGCCACCAGTGATGGTTTAATGGGGTTAGGGGTCATAAGGCAGTTCTTC	CATSDGLMGLGVIRQFF
.	TRBD1	TRBV5-1	TRBJ2-1	TGCGCCAGCAGCTCCGGGACAGCTACATACAATGAGCAGTTCTTC	CASSSGTATYNEQFF
once	.	TRBV20-1	TRBJ2-3	TGCAGTGCTAGTCCGGAGCGGGTCACAGATACGCAGTATTTT	CSASPERVTDTQYF
.	.	TRBV20-1	TRBJ2-1	TGCAGTGCCAGAGGACAGAAATACAATGAGCAGTTCTTC	CSARGQKYNEQFF
.	.	TRBV20-1	TRBJ1-1	TGCAGTGCTACCATCCCACTTAGGGGGACTGAAGCTTTCTTT	CSATIPLRGTEAFF
many	TRBD2	TRBV5-5	TRBJ2-6	TGTGCCAGCAGTTTAGGCGGGAGTGGGGCCAACGTCCTGACTTTC	CASSLGGSGANVLTF
few	TRBD2	TRBV12-3/TRBV12-4	TRBJ2-3	TGTGCCAGCAGTTCCCATGGACTAGCGGGGGCAGCGTCAGATACGCAGTATTTT	CASSSHGLAGAASDTQYF
once	.	TRBV7-9	TRBJ2-1	TGTGCCAGCAGCTTACGCCAGACACTAGTTGTTGAGCAGTTCTTC	CASSLRQTLVVEQFF
many	.	TRBV27	TRBJ2-1	TGTGCCAGCAGCCCCAACTACAATGAGCAGTTCTTC	CASSPNYNEQFF
.	.	TRBV7-2	TRBJ2-3	TGTGCCAGCTTAGCTCAGACCTACACAGATACGCAGTATTTT	CASLAQTYTDTQYF
many	.	TRBV24-1	TRBJ2-5	TGTGCCACCAGTGATTTCGGCTTTAGAGGCAGTCAAGAGACCCAGTACTTC	CATSDFGFRGSQETQYF
.	.	TRBV6-1	TRBJ2-4	TGTGCCAGCAGTGAATCGGTCCACGTAGCCAAAAACATTCAGTACTTC	CASSESVHVAKNIQYF
.	.	TRBV28	TRBJ1-4	TGTGCCAGCACCCCAGGAGGGGCGGGCCGACTGTTTTTT	CASTPGGAGRLFF
once	TRBD1	TRBV9	TRBJ1-2	TGTGCCAGCAGCGCTCAGGGGGCTTATGGCTACACCTTC	CASSAQGAYGYTF
.	TRBD1	TRBV7-8	TRBJ1-1	TGTGCCAGCAGTAAAGGGCGGACAGGGGCCCCGAACACTGAAGCTTTCTTT	CASSKGRTGAPNTEAFF
.	TRBD1	TRBV5-1	TRBJ1-1	TGCGCCAGCAGCTCGGGACAGCGGATGAACACTGAAGCTTTCTTT	CASSSGQRMNTEAFF
.	.	TRBV5-1	TRBJ2-6	TGCGCCAGCAGCATTCAACAGGCTTCTGGGGCCAACGTCCTGACTTTC	CASSIQQASGANVLTF
.	.	TRBV7-6	TRBJ2-1	TGTGCCAGCAGCTTAAGGGGGGTCGGACCCGGCAGTGAGCAGTTCTTC	CASSLRGVGPGSEQFF
few	TRBD2	TRBV12-3/TRBV12-4	TRBJ2-7	TGTGCCAGCAGTTCCGTGGGGGGGTCTCCCTACGAGCAGTACTTC	CASSSVGGSPYEQYF
.	TRBD2	TRBV15	TRBJ2-2	TGTGCCACCAGCAGAGGGACTAGCCGGAACACCGGGGAGCTGTTTTTT	CATSRGTSRNTGELFF
few	.	TRBV20-1	TRBJ2-1	TGCAGTGCTAGACTAGTTCTCAATGAGCAGTTCTTC	CSARLVLNEQFF
many	.	TRBV5-6	TRBJ2-7	TGTGCCAGCAGCTCGTCACAGGGAGACGTCTACGAGCAGTACTTC	CASSSSQGDVYEQYF
.	.	TRBV29-1	TRBJ2-2	TGCAGCGTTGTCTGGGGACAACCGAACACCGGGGAGCTGTTTTTT	CSVVWGQPNTGELFF
.	.	TRBV4-2	TRBJ1-1	TGTGCCAGCAGCCAAGTCAGGGGCGCTTTGAACACTGAAGCTTTCTTT	CASSQVRGALNTEAFF
.	TRBD1	TRBV28	TRBJ2-7	TGTGCCAGCAGTTCCCCGGGACAGGGGGCTCTCGAGCAGTACTTC	CASSSPGQGALEQYF